The clone carrying this T cell receptor beta chain has ten or more counts. The sorted Tregs were CD4+CD25+CD127-/low cells. Germline V gene lookup returns CDR1 MGHRA and CDR2 YSYEKL. Trimming left V 1 base short and J 9 bases short, with 19 bases between. The CDR3 runs 16 residues. TCRdb recomputed calls from the 5' RACE reads with MiXCR, one row per CDR3 protein. The sample yields fewer than 55,000 distinct CDR3 sequences, 22% seen once. The source of this sequence is a female donor with breast cancer. The chain is built from TRBV4-1 and TRBJ2-1; D is possibly TRBD1 (6 bases). The sequenced material came from Tregs sorted from a lymph node. The CDR3 loop reads CASSQVVTGPPSEQFF. CDR3 nucleotide sequence: TGCGCCAGCAGCCAAGTCGTAACAGGGCCCCCAAGTGAGCAGTTCTTC.